Included here is one T cell receptor (beta chain) sequence, with context. These data belong to a study of shared clonotypes between healthy human individuals. Study in general: A donor's plate count was three for CD4 naive and three for CD4 memory; CD8 naive had two and CD8 memory one.

Profiling relied on immunoSEQ multiplex PCR, and the TCRdb table lists in-frame clones only, not all of them. The profile shows hundreds of thousands of clones, 90% to 97% of them singletons. The CDR3 consists of 13 residues. The germline V gene encodes CDR1 SNHLY and CDR2 FYNNEI. The J gene is TRBJ2-5, the V gene TRBV2; 10 positions match TRBD2. The last part of the DNA fits TRBJ2-7 better; the J call may be wrong. Input material: naive CD4+ T cells sorted from blood. Subset defined: CD45RA+ positively selected. This receptor was taken from a woman in her twenties or thirties in good health. The CDR3 region is CASRTSGAYEQYF. The CDR3 DNA follows: TGTGCCAGCAGAACTAGCGGGGCCTACGAGCAGTACTTC.